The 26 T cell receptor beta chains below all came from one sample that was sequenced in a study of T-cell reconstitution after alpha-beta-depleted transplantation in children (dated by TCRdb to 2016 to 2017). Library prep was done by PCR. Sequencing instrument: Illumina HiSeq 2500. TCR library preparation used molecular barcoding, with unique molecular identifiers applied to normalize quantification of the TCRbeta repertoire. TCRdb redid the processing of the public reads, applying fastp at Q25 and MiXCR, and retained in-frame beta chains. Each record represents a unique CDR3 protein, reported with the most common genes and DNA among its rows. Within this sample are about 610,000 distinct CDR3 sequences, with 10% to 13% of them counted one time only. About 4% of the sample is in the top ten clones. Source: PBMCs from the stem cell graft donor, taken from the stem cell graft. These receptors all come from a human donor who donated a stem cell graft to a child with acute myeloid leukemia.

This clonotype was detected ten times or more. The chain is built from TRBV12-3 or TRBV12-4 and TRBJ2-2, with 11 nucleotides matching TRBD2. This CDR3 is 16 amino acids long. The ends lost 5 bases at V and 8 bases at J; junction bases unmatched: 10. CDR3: CASSPPSTSGTGELFF. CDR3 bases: TGTGCCAGCAGTCCCCCTTCGACTAGCGGGACAGGGGAGCTGTTTTTT.

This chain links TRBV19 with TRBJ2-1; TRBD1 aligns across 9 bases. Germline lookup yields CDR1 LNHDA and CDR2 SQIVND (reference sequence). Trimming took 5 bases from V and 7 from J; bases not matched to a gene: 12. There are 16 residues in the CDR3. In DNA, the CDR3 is TGTGCCAGTAGTTACACCGGGACAGGGAAAAAGAATGAGCAGTTCTTC. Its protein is CASSYTGTGKKNEQFF.

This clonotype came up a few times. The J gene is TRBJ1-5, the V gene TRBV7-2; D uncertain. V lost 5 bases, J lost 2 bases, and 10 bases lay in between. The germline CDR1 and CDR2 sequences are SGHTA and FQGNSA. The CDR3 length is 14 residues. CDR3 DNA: TGTGCCAGCAGCCGTTCAGGAGGCAATCAGCCCCAGCATTTT. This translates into CASSRSGGNQPQHF.

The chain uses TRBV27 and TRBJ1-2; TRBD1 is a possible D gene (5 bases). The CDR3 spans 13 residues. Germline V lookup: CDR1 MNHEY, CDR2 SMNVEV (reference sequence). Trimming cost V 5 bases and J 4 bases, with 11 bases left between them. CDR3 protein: CASSRAGPYGYTF. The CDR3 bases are TGTGCCAGCAGTCGTGCAGGGCCCTATGGCTACACCTTC.

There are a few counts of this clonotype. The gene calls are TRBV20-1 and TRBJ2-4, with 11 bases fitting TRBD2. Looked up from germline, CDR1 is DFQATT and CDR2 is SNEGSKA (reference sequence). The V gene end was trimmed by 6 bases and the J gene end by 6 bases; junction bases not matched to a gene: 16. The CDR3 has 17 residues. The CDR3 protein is CSAKTSGTIQRGNIQYF. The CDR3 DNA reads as TGCAGTGCCAAGACTAGCGGGACAATCCAGAGGGGAAACATTCAGTACTTC.

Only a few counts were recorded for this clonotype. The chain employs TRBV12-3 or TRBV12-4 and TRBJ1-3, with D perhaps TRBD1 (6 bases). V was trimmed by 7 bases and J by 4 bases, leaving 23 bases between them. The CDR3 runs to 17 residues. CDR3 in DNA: TGTGCCAGCACCTATACTCTGGGGGGCAGTGGAGGAAACACCATATATTTT. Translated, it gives CASTYTLGGSGGNTIYF.

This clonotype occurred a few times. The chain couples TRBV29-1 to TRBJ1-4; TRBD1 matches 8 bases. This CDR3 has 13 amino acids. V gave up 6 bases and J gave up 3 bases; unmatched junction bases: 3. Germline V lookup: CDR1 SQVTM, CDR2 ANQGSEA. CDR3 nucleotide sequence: TGCAGCGTCCCGGGACAGGCTAATGAAAAACTGTTTTTT. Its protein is CSVPGQANEKLFF.

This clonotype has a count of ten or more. The CDR3 protein is CASSRTGGQPQHF. DNA of the CDR3: TGTGCCAGCAGTCGGACAGGGGGACAGCCCCAGCATTTT. The J gene is TRBJ1-5, the V gene TRBV12-3 or TRBV12-4; 10 nucleotides match TRBD1. The trim removed 5 bases at V and 7 bases at J, leaving 2 bases unmatched. The CDR3 is made up of 13 amino acids.

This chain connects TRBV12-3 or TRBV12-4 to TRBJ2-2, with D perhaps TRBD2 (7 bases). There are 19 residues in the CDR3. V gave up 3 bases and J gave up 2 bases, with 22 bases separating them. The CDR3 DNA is TGTGCCAGCAGTTTCGTTGTCGGGGGGCGAGGGATAAACACCGGGGAGCTGTTTTTT. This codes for CASSFVVGGRGINTGELFF.

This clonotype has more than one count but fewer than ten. CDR3 DNA sequence: TGTGCCAGCAGTGAGCGGGACAGGGAGTATAATGAGCAGTTCTTC. Its translation is CASSERDREYNEQFF. This chain joins TRBV2 and TRBJ2-1, with 9 nucleotides matching TRBD1. After removal of 3 bases from V and 7 bases from J, the junction contained 7 bases not matched to a gene. Germline-derived CDR1 and CDR2 are SNHLY and FYNNEI. The CDR3 consists of 15 residues.

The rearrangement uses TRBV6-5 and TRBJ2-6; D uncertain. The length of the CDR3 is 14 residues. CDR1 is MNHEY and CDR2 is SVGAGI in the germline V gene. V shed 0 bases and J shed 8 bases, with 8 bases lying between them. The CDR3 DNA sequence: TGTGCCAGCAGTTACTCGGCTACTACCAACGTCCTGACTTTC. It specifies CASSYSATTNVLTF.

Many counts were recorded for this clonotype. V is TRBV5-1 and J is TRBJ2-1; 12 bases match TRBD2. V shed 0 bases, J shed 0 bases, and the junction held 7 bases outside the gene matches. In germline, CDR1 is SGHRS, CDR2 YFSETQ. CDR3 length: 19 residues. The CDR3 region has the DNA TGCGCCAGCAGCTTGGCCCGACTAGCGGGGGTTAGCTCCTACAATGAGCAGTTCTTC. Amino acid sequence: CASSLARLAGVSSYNEQFF.

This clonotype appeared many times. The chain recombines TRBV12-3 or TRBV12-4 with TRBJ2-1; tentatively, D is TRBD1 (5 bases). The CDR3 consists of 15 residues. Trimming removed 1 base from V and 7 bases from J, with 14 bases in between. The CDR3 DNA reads TGTGCCAGCAGTTTAGGTAGGCCTAACAGGAATGAGCAGTTCTTC. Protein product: CASSLGRPNRNEQFF.

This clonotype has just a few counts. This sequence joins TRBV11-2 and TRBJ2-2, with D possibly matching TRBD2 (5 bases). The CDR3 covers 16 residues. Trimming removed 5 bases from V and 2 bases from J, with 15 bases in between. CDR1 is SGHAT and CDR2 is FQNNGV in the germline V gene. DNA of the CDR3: TGTGCCAGCAGCCCGACTCACGGGGATAACACCGGGGAGCTGTTTTTT. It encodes CASSPTHGDNTGELFF.

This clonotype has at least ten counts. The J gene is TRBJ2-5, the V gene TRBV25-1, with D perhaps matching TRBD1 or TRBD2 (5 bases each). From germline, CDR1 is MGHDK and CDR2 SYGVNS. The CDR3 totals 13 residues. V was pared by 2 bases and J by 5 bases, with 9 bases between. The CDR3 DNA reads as TGTGCCAGCAGTGAAGGGGGAAGGGAGACCCAGTACTTC. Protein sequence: CASSEGGRETQYF. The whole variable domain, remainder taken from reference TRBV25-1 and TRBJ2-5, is EADIYQTPRYLVIGTGKKITLECSQTMGHDKMYWYQQDPGMELHLIHYSYGVNSTEKGDLSSESTVSRIRTEHFPLTLESARPSHTSQYLCASSEGGRETQYFGPGTRLLVL.

The CDR3 nucleotides are TGCGCCAGCAGCACCTCCGGGACAGGCGCCTCTGGGGCCAACGTCCTGACTTTC. This gives the protein CASSTSGTGASGANVLTF. The chain has TRBV5-1 and TRBJ2-6; 8 bases are a match to TRBD1. The CDR3 is 18 amino acids. Germline trimming cut 4 bases from V and 0 bases from J; bases unmatched to any gene: 9. CDR1 SGHRS and CDR2 YFSETQ come from the germline V gene.

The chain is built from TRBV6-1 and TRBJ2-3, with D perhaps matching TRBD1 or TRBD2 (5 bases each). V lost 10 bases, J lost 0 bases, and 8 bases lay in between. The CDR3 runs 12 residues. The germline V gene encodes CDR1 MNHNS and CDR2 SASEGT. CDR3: CANRDSTDTQYF. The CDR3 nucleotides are TGTGCCAATCGGGACAGCACAGATACGCAGTATTTT.

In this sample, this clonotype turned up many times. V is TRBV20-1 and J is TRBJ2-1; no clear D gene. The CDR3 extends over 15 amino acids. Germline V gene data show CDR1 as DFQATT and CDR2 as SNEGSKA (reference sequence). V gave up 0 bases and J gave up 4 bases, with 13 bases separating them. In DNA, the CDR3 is TGCAGTGCTAGAGATTCGGCGACTTTTTACAATGAGCAGTTCTTC. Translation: CSARDSATFYNEQFF.

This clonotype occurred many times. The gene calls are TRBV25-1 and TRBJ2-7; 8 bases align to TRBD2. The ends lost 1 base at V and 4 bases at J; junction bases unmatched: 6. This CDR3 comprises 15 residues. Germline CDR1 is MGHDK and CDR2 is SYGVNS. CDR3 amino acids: CASSELGSGSYEQYF. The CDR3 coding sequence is TGTGCCAGCAGTGAATTAGGGAGCGGGAGTTACGAGCAGTACTTC.

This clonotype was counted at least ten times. CDR3 nucleotide sequence: TGCAGTGCTAGTTCCGGACCACCTTTATCCTACGAGCAGTACTTC. Its translation is CSASSGPPLSYEQYF. V and J are TRBV20-1 and TRBJ2-7, with D hard to call. Germline V gene lookup returns CDR1 DFQATT and CDR2 SNEGSKA (reference sequence). This CDR3 is built from 15 residues. V was trimmed by 3 bases and J by 1 base, leaving 16 bases between them.

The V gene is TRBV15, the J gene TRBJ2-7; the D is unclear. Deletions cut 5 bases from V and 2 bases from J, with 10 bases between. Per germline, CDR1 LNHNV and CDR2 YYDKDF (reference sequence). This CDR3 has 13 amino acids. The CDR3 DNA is TGTGCCACCAGCGGCGGCCTCACCTACGAGCAGTACTTC. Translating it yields CATSGGLTYEQYF.

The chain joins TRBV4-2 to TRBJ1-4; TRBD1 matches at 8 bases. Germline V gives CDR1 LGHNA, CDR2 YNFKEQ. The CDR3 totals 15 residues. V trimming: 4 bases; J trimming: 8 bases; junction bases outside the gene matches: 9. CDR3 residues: CASSPTGTGPEKLFF. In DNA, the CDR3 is TGTGCCAGCAGCCCCACCGGGACAGGCCCCGAAAAACTGTTTTTT.

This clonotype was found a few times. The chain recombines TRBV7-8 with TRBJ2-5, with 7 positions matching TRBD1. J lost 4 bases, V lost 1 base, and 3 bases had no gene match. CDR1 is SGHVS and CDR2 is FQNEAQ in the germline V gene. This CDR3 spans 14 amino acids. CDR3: CASSLDRDRETQYF. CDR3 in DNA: TGTGCCAGCAGCTTAGATCGGGACAGAGAGACCCAGTACTTC.

The CDR3 nucleotides are TGCGCCAGCAGCCGGACTGACAGGGCTCCTCCCACAGATACGCAGTATTTT. It is translated as CASSRTDRAPPTDTQYF. V and J are TRBV4-1 and TRBJ2-3; 7 bases map to TRBD1. V was pared by 4 bases and J by 2 bases, with 12 bases of the junction left unmatched. Germline V gives CDR1 MGHRA, CDR2 YSYEKL. CDR3 length: 17 residues.

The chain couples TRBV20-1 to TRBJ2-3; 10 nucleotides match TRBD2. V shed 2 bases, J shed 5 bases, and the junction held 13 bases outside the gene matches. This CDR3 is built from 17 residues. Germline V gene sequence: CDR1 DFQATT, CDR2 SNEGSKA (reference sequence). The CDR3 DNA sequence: TGCAGTGCTAGATCCCCTAGCGGGAGCTCAAGCCTAGATACGCAGTATTTT. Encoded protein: CSARSPSGSSSLDTQYF.

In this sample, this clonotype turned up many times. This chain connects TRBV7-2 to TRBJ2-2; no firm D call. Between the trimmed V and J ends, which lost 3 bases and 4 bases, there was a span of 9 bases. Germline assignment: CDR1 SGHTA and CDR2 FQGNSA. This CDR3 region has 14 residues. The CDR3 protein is CASSFVSSTGELFF. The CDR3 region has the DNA TGTGCCAGCAGCTTCGTTTCGTCCACCGGGGAGCTGTTTTTT.